The sequence of this TCR beta chain was determined in a study of cytomegalovirus exposure and HLA in healthy donors. Study-level background: HLA-typed donors were the source of tens of millions of unique TCRs held in an early data release.

A word on this clone: Its antigen is not known.

It was with 60 Vbeta and 13 Jbeta primers that the PCR ran. The table came from immunoSEQ multiplex PCR; TCRdb's copy has only in-frame clones and leaves some out. The sample records some 190,000 clones, about four fifths being singletons. Looked up from germline, CDR1 is MGHRA and CDR2 is YSYEKL. The CDR3 extends over 16 amino acids. Trimming stripped 1 base from V and 1 base from J, with 11 bases between. Broader study findings: Most TCR beta V segments were productive about 87% or about 30% of the time in an earlier analysis. The authors later linked a missense DCLRE1C variant to TCR beta V- and J-gene trimming.

This clonotype originated in a woman aged 25 to 39 in good health and CMV-seronegative. The chain carries TRBV4-1 and TRBJ1-5; tentative D call: TRBD1 (6 bases). The sequenced sample consisted of PBMCs. Here the CDR3 reads CASSQVTGQSNQPQHF. CDR3 bases: TGCGCCAGCAGCCAAGTGACAGGACAAAGCAATCAGCCCCAGCATTTT.